A single sample gave rise to the 16 T cell receptor beta chains below, sequenced in a study of blood T cell repertoires in COVID-19. This table comes from immunoSEQ multiplex PCR, and its TCRdb copy is limited to in-frame clones, with some not included. The data show under 200,000 clones, 86% seen once. Sequencing was carried out using PBMCs or T cells enriched from blood (not recorded which). All receptors come from a middle-aged woman in a cohort exposed to, infected with or recovered from COVID-19 (not recorded which).

The chain couples TRBV6-6 to TRBJ1-5; possible D gene TRBD1, 5 bases. This CDR3 comprises 15 residues. CDR1 and CDR2 (germline): MNHNY, SVGAGI (reference sequence). Trimming removed 6 bases at V and 1 base at J, with 13 bases between. The DNA of the CDR3 is TGTGCCAGCAGGCCAGCGGGGCAAAGCAATCAGCCCCAGCATTTT. Translation gives CASRPAGQSNQPQHF.

The chain links TRBV7-6 to TRBJ1-2; 7 bases are a match to TRBD1. The length of the CDR3 is 13 residues. V lost 1 base and J lost 8; bases outside the gene matches: 4. Germline assignment: CDR1 SGHVS and CDR2 FNYEAQ. CDR3 loop: CASSLGQGDGYTF. The CDR3 DNA sequence: TGTGCCAGCAGCTTAGGACAGGGAGACGGCTACACCTTC. The variable domain in full, with the rest retrieved from reference TRBV7-6 and TRBJ1-2, is GAGVSQSPRYKVTKRGQDVALRCDPISGHVSLYWYRQALGQGPEFLTYFNYEAQQDKSGLPNDRFSAERPEGSISTLTIQRTEQRDSAMYRCASSLGQGDGYTFGSGTRLTVV.

V usage is TRBV27 and J usage is TRBJ2-2, with 12 bases lining up with TRBD2. This CDR3 region has 14 residues. The germline CDR1 and CDR2 sequences are MNHEY and SMNVEV (reference sequence). J was trimmed by 6 bases and V by 6 bases; bases with no gene match: 2. CDR3 nucleotide sequence: TGTGCCAGCAGAGGACTAGCGGGGCCCGGGGAGCTGTTTTTT. The encoded protein is CASRGLAGPGELFF.

CDR3: CASSLMSQTSTDTQYF. In DNA, the CDR3 is TGTGCCAGCAGCTTAATGTCGCAGACAAGCACAGATACGCAGTATTTT. The V gene is TRBV7-2, the J gene TRBJ2-3; no definite D call. V shed 2 bases and J shed 0 bases, with 12 bases lying between them. The CDR3 spans 16 residues. In germline, CDR1 is SGHTA, CDR2 FQGNSA.

In its sample, this clone was seen once. The rearrangement uses TRBV11-2 and TRBJ2-1; D possibly corresponds to TRBD1 (7 bases). The CDR3 has 11 amino acids. With 5 bases removed from V and 9 bases from J, the gap between germline ends came to 8 bases. Germline assignment: CDR1 SGHAT and CDR2 FQNNGV. The DNA of the CDR3 is TGTGCCAGCAGCCAGGGGGGTGAGCAGTTCTTC. It yields the protein CASSQGGEQFF. The full variable domain, its missing parts supplied by reference TRBV11-2 and TRBJ2-1, is EAGVAQSPRYKIIEKRQSVAFWCNPISGHATLYWYQQILGQGPKLLIQFQNNGVVDDSQLPKDRFSAERLKGVDSTLKIQPAKLEDSAVYLCASSQGGEQFFGPGTRLTVL.

The sample holds a few counts of this clone. V gene TRBV2 combines with J gene TRBJ1-2, with 7 bases lining up with TRBD1. The V and J ends lost 6 bases and 1 base, in that order; junction bases with no gene match: 11. Germline lookup yields CDR1 SNHLY and CDR2 FYNNEI. This CDR3 is built from 16 residues. CDR3 nucleotide sequence: TGTGCCAGCAGCCAGGAGCGACAGGGCTTTAACTATGGCTACACCTTC. Translation: CASSQERQGFNYGYTF.

The chain carries TRBV15 and TRBJ2-1; D perhaps matches TRBD2 (6 bases). The germline V gene encodes CDR1 LNHNV and CDR2 YYDKDF (reference sequence). V lost 4 bases, J lost 4 bases, and 14 bases lay in between. The CDR3 is made up of 15 amino acids. This chain's CDR3 is CATSKEGRTYNEQFF. CDR3 nucleotides: TGTGCCACCAGCAAAGAAGGGAGGACGTACAATGAGCAGTTCTTC. Complete variable domain (other parts from reference TRBV15 and TRBJ2-1): DAMVIQNPRYQVTQFGKPVTLSCSQTLNHNVMYWYQQKSSQAPKLLFHYYDKDFNNEADTPDNFQSRRPNTSFCFLDIRSPGLGDTAMYLCATSKEGRTYNEQFFGPGTRLTVL.

V usage is TRBV7-9 and J usage is TRBJ1-1, with D tentatively TRBD1 (5 bases). V lost 5 bases to trimming and J lost 4 bases, with 11 bases between them. CDR1 is SEHNR, CDR2 FQNEAQ, per germline (reference sequence). The CDR3 has 13 residues. The CDR3 is CASSTHGGTEAFF. The CDR3 DNA reads as TGTGCCAGCAGCACCCACGGGGGCACTGAAGCTTTCTTT.

The chain links TRBV18 to TRBJ1-1; D is undetermined. V was clipped by 3 bases and J by 8 bases, with 10 bases between them. Germline V gene sequence: CDR1 KGHSH, CDR2 LQKENI. This CDR3 is built from 12 residues. The CDR3 loop reads CASSPPRQEAFF. For the CDR3, the DNA is TGTGCCAGCTCACCGCCGAGACAAGAAGCTTTCTTT.

The rearrangement joins TRBV13 to TRBJ2-7, with D possibly TRBD1 on 5 matching bases. The CDR3 sequence is 14 residues long. The V end was cut by 5 bases, the J end by 0 bases, with 11 bases between. Germline CDR1 and CDR2: PRHDT and FYEKMQ (reference sequence). CDR3 sequence: CASSVQESSYEQYF. The DNA for the CDR3 is TGTGCCAGCAGCGTACAGGAAAGCTCCTACGAGCAGTACTTC.

In DNA form, the CDR3 reads TGTGCCAGCAGCTTAGCAAGCCAAAGGGGCACTGAAGCTTTCTTT. This codes for CASSLASQRGTEAFF. This chain connects TRBV11-2 to TRBJ1-1; D may be TRBD1 (5 bases). Between the trimmed V and J ends, which lost 1 base and 4 bases, there was a span of 13 bases. In germline, CDR1 is SGHAT, CDR2 FQNNGV. The CDR3 length is 15 residues.

This clone appeared once. The chain joins TRBV4-1 to TRBJ1-2; no clear D gene. Germline values: CDR1 MGHRA, CDR2 YSYEKL. The CDR3 loop spans 13 amino acids. Trimming removed 4 bases at V and 5 bases at J, with 11 bases between. DNA for the CDR3: TGCGCCAGCAGCCTACCGGGGTTTTATGGCTACACCTTC. Its protein is CASSLPGFYGYTF.

The chain combines TRBV13 with TRBJ1-3, with 7 bases fitting TRBD1. The CDR3 has 17 residues. Germline CDR1 is PRHDT and CDR2 is FYEKMQ (reference sequence). J was trimmed by 0 bases and V by 0 bases; bases with no gene match: 5. CDR3 coding DNA: TGTGCCAGCAGCTTAGGGCCGGGACAGAGCTCTGGAAACACCATATATTTT. Its protein product is CASSLGPGQSSGNTIYF.

V is TRBV11-2 and J is TRBJ1-1; weak D call: TRBD1 (5 bases). V was cut by 5 bases and J by 8 bases, with 15 bases left in between. The CDR3 is 13 amino acids. Germline assignment: CDR1 SGHAT and CDR2 FQNNGV. Here the CDR3 reads CASSPRGAREAFF. CDR3 coding DNA: TGTGCCAGCAGCCCCCGTGGGGCGAGGGAAGCTTTCTTT.

This clone was recorded only once. This chain uses TRBV7-9 with TRBJ2-7, with 9 nucleotides matching TRBD2. The CDR3 has 14 residues. Germline CDR1 is SEHNR and CDR2 is FQNEAQ (reference sequence). V lost 7 bases, J lost 4 bases, and 8 bases stayed unmatched. CDR3 sequence: CASTLTSGHYEQYF. CDR3 nucleotides: TGTGCCAGCACCCTGACTAGCGGCCATTACGAGCAGTACTTC. The full variable domain, in which reference TRBV7-9 and TRBJ2-7 provide the parts outside the CDR3, is DTGVSQNPRHKITKRGQNVTFRCDPISEHNRLYWYRQTLGQGPEFLTYFQNEAQLEKSRLLSDRFSAERPKGSFSTLEIQRTEQGDSAMYLCASTLTSGHYEQYFGPGTRLTVT.

The rearrangement uses TRBV6-2 or TRBV6-3 and TRBJ2-1, with 12 bases identical to TRBD2. This CDR3 spans 14 amino acids. V shed 2 bases, J shed 10 bases, and the junction held 3 bases outside the gene matches. CDR1 is MNHEY and CDR2 is SVGEGT in the germline V gene. CDR3 DNA sequence: TGTGCCAGCAGTTACGTACTAGCGGGGGGCGAGCAGTTCTTC. Translating gives CASSYVLAGGEQFF.